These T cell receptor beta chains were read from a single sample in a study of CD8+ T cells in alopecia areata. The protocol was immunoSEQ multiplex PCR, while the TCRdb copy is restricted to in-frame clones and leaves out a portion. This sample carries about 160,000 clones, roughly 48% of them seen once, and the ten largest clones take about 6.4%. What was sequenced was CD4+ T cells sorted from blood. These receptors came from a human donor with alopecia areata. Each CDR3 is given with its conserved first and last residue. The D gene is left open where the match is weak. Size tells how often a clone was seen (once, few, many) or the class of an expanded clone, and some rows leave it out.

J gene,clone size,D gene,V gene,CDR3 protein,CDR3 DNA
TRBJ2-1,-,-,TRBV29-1,CSVTQESSYNEQFF,TGCAGCGTTACTCAGGAGAGCTCCTACAATGAGCAGTTCTTC
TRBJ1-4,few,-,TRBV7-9,CASSFRGFNEKLFF,TGTGCCAGCAGCTTCAGGGGATTTAATGAAAAACTGTTTTTT
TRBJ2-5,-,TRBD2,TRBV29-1,CSVERTSGSQYF,TGCAGCGTAGAGCGGACTAGCGGGAGTCAGTACTTC
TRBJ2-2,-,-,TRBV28,CASSSTIPRDLLHVYTGELFF,TGTGCCAGCAGTTCGACCATCCCCCGGGACTTGCTGCATGTTTACACCGGGGAGCTGTTTTTT
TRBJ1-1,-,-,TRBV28,CASAGGYTEAFF,TGTGCTTCAGCGGGGGGCTACACTGAAGCTTTCTTT
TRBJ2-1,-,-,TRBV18,CASSRLSIHEQFF,TGTGCCAGCTCACGGCTATCAATTCATGAGCAGTTCTTC
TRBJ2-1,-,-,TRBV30,CAWSKPNLNEQFF,TGTGCCTGGAGTAAACCGAACCTCAATGAGCAGTTCTTC
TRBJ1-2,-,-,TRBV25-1,CASRRDLYGYTF,TGTGCCAGCAGACGCGACCTCTATGGCTACACCTTC
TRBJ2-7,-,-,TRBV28,CASSLVGSRHEQYF,TGTGCCAGCAGTTTGGTCGGGAGTCGTCACGAGCAGTACTTC
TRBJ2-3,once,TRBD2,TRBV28,CAAAGDSTDTQYF,TGTGCCGCCGCGGGGGACAGCACAGATACGCAGTATTTT
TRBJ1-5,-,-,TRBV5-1,CASSLEGNGPQHF,TGCGCCAGCAGTTTGGAGGGTAACGGGCCCCAGCATTTT
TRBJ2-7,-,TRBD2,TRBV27,CASRTSGRTEQYF,TGTGCCAGCAGAACTAGCGGGAGGACCGAGCAGTACTTC
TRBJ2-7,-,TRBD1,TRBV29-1,CSVEFMDRPSYEQYF,TGCAGCGTTGAATTCATGGACAGGCCCTCCTACGAGCAGTACTTC
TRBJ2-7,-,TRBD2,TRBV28,CASSPGGLSSYEQYF,TGTGCCAGCAGCCCGGGAGGTCTTAGCTCCTACGAGCAGTACTTC
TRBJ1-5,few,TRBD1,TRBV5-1,CASSHTTGAGQPQHF,TGCGCCAGCAGCCATACGACAGGGGCGGGCCAGCCCCAGCATTTT
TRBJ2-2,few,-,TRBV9,CASSVVSGGTGELFF,TGTGCCAGCAGCGTAGTTTCAGGTGGCACCGGGGAGCTGTTTTTT
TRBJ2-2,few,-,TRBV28,CASSTTLGELFF,TGTGCCAGCAGTACTACCCTCGGGGAGCTGTTTTTT
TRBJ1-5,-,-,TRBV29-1,CSVAWDINQPQHF,TGCAGCGTTGCGTGGGACATCAATCAGCCCCAGCATTTT
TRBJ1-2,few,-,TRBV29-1,CSALDRNYGYTF,TGCAGCGCCCTCGACAGGAACTATGGCTACACCTTC
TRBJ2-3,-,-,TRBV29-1,CIVVPGGLVDTQYF,TGCATCGTCGTTCCGGGCGGCCTAGTCGATACGCAGTATTTT
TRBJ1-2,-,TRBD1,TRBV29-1,CSVLDREYGYTF,TGCAGCGTTTTGGACAGGGAGTATGGCTACACCTTC
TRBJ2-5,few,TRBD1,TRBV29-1,CSAGQGGKTQYF,TGCAGCGCTGGACAGGGTGGAAAGACCCAGTACTTC
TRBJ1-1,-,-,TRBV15,CATSRDLLNTEAFF,TGTGCCACCAGCAGAGACCTACTGAACACTGAAGCTTTCTTT
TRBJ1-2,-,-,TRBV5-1,CASSLEGGRDYGYTF,TGCGCCAGCAGCTTGGAGGGCGGCCGGGACTATGGCTACACCTTC
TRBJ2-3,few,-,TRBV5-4,CASSLARREDTDTQYF,TGTGCCAGCAGCTTGGCCCGGCGGGAAGACACAGATACGCAGTATTTT
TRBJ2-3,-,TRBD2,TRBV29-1,CSDILAGALDTQYF,TGCAGCGATATACTAGCGGGAGCGCTAGATACGCAGTATTTT
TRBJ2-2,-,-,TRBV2,CASIQGSNVAGELFF,TGTGCCAGCATACAGGGTAGTAACGTGGCCGGGGAGCTGTTTTTT
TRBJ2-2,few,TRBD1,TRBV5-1,CASSLEATGGAGELFF,TGCGCCAGCAGCTTGGAGGCGACAGGGGGAGCCGGGGAGCTGTTTTTT
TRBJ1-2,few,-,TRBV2,CASSEAGGHYGYTF,TGTGCCAGCAGTGAAGCGGGGGGACACTATGGCTACACCTTC
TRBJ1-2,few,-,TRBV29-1,CSVGQANYGYTF,TGCAGCGTTGGGCAGGCGAACTATGGCTACACCTTC
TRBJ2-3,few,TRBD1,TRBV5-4,CASSPRTGDTDTQYF,TGTGCCAGCAGCCCCAGGACAGGGGACACAGATACGCAGTATTTT
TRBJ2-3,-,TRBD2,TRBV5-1,CASSFTSGRAEDTQYF,TGCGCCAGCAGCTTCACTAGCGGGAGGGCCGAAGATACGCAGTATTTT
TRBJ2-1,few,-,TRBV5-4,CASSLGGATGSYNEQFF,TGTGCCAGCAGCTTAGGGGGGGCAACGGGCTCCTACAATGAGCAGTTCTTC
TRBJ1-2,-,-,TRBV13,CASSLGVGSYGYTF,TGTGCCAGCAGCTTAGGCGTTGGATCCTATGGCTACACCTTC
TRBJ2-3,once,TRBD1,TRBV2,CASNPRTGGDTQYF,TGTGCCAGCAATCCCCGGACAGGAGGAGATACGCAGTATTTT
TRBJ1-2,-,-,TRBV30,CAWNRADYGYTF,TGTGCCTGGAATCGGGCGGACTATGGCTACACCTTC
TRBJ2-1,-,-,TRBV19,CASTPAPAPPYNEQFF,TGTGCCAGTACCCCGGCGCCAGCGCCACCCTACAATGAGCAGTTCTTC